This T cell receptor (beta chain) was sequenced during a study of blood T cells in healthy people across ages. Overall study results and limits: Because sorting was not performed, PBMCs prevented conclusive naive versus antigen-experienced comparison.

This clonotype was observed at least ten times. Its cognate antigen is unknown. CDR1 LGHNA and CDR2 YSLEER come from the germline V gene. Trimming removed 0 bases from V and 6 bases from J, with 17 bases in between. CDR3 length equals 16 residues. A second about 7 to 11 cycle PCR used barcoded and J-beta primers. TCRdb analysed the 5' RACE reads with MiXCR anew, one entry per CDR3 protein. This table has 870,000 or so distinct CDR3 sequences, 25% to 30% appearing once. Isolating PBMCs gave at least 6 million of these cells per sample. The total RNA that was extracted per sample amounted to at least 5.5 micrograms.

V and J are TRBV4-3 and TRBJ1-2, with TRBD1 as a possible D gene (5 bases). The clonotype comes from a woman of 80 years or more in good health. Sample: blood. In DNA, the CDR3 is TGCGCCAGCAGCCAAGATCTCCGAGGCAGGGCGGATGGCTACACCTTC. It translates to CASSQDLRGRADGYTF.